Shown below are 25 T cell receptor beta chains from a single sample sequenced in a study of T-cell memory formation after mild COVID-19. Via MiXCR, TCRdb re-called the 5' RACE reads, giving one row per CDR3 protein. The data show about 320,000 distinct CDR3 sequences, 14% seen once. Sequencing was carried out using PBMCs or a T cell subset sorted from them (not recorded which). These receptors all come from a man aged 18-30 years who had mild COVID-19 (a few samples of this study predate the infection). Cell type and time point are not known.

This clonotype was seen a handful of times. The chain joins TRBV20-1 to TRBJ2-7; TRBD2 is a possible D gene (6 bases). From germline, CDR1 is DFQATT and CDR2 SNEGSKA (reference sequence). CDR3 size: 12 residues. V was cut by 4 bases and J by 1 base, with 8 bases left in between. The CDR3, as DNA: TGCAGTGCTACTGGACTATCCTACGAGCAGTACTTC. Translated: CSATGLSYEQYF.

This clonotype was seen only a few times. The rearrangement links TRBV20-1 to TRBJ2-3, with D tentatively TRBD1 (5 bases). This CDR3 spans 14 amino acids. Germline CDR1 reads DFQATT; CDR2 reads SNEGSKA (reference sequence). V lost 6 bases, J lost 3 bases, and 16 bases lay in between. The CDR3 nucleotides are TGCAGTGCGGTCAGGGAAGGGGCGACAGATACGCAGTATTTT. Its translation: CSAVREGATDTQYF.

This clonotype was counted a few times. The chain employs TRBV5-1 and TRBJ1-1; 7 positions match TRBD1. CDR1 and CDR2 (germline): SGHRS, YFSETQ. The CDR3 is made up of 15 amino acids. With 3 bases clipped from V and 6 bases from J, the junction kept 11 bases outside the gene matches. The CDR3 region is CASSSTYRGSPEAFF. CDR3 in DNA: TGCGCCAGCAGCTCCACCTACAGGGGATCCCCTGAAGCTTTCTTT.

This clonotype has a count of ten or more. The gene calls are TRBV4-3 and TRBJ2-1; D unresolved. CDR1 and CDR2 from the germline V gene are LGHNA and YSLEER. CDR3 length: 13 residues. V lost 2 bases and J 9 bases, leaving 11 bases between the germline ends. The DNA for the CDR3 is TGCGCCAGCAGCCAAAATTTGGCTGGTGAGCAGTTCTTC. Translating it yields CASSQNLAGEQFF.

This clonotype showed up just a few times. The V and J genes are TRBV7-8 and TRBJ2-7; the D gene is possibly TRBD1 (6 bases). The CDR3 loop spans 13 amino acids. Trimming cost V 5 bases and J 1 base, with 9 bases left between them. The germline V gene encodes CDR1 SGHVS and CDR2 FQNEAQ. The CDR3 sequence is CASSHQGSYEQYF. The CDR3 nucleotides are TGTGCCAGCAGCCACCAGGGGTCCTACGAGCAGTACTTC.

This clonotype was seen a few times. The chain combines TRBV6-5 with TRBJ1-3, with D possibly matching TRBD1 (6 bases). This CDR3 contains 14 residues. The V gene's germline CDR1 is MNHEY and CDR2 SVGAGI. V was shortened by 5 bases and J by 4 bases, with 12 bases between the two germline ends. The CDR3 protein is CASSVNREGNTIYF. The CDR3 DNA is TGTGCCAGCAGTGTCAACAGGGAGGGAAACACCATATATTTT.

This clonotype has a handful of counts. The DNA of the CDR3 is TGCGCCAGCAGCTTGACTGTCGGGAACACTGAAGCTTTCTTT. Translated: CASSLTVGNTEAFF. This rearrangement joins TRBV5-1 to TRBJ1-1; D is unresolved. Trimming cost V 1 base and J 1 base, with 8 bases left between them. The germline gives CDR1 SGHRS, CDR2 YFSETQ. This CDR3 has 14 residues.

This clonotype came up a few times. The chain has TRBV7-9 and TRBJ2-1, with a tentative D call TRBD1 (5 bases). Trimming took off 5 bases at V and 6 bases at J, with 23 bases between the two ends. The CDR3 runs to 17 residues. Germline CDR1 is SEHNR and CDR2 is FQNEAQ (reference sequence). Here the CDR3 reads CASSPGRLGVLVNEQFF. For the CDR3, the DNA is TGTGCCAGCAGCCCTGGAAGGTTAGGGGTGCTGGTCAATGAGCAGTTCTTC. The complete variable domain, with remaining parts taken from reference TRBV7-9 and TRBJ2-1, reads DTGVSQNPRHKITKRGQNVTFRCDPISEHNRLYWYRQTLGQGPEFLTYFQNEAQLEKSRLLSDRFSAERPKGSFSTLEIQRTEQGDSAMYLCASSPGRLGVLVNEQFFGPGTRLTVL.

This clonotype was found a few times. This rearrangement joins TRBV29-1 to TRBJ1-1; D is undetermined. The CDR3 is 12 amino acids. With 4 bases removed from V and 7 bases from J, the gap between germline ends came to 13 bases. CDR1 is SQVTM and CDR2 is ANQGSEA in the germline V gene. The CDR3 here is CSVAPPTGEAFF. Written as DNA, the CDR3 is TGCAGCGTTGCCCCCCCGACGGGTGAAGCTTTCTTT. Based on the CDR3 plus reference TRBV29-1 and TRBJ1-1, the full variable domain is SAVISQKPSRDICQRGTSLTIQCQVDSQVTMMFWYRQQPGQSLTLIATANQGSEATYESGFVIDKFPISRPNLTFSTLTVSNMSPEDSSIYLCSVAPPTGEAFFGQGTRLTVV.

This clonotype was observed at least ten times. The CDR3 sequence is CASSQDFSGQETQYF. The CDR3 DNA follows: TGCGCCAGCAGCCAAGATTTTAGTGGACAAGAGACCCAGTACTTC. This chain joins TRBV4-1 and TRBJ2-5, with D uncertain. Germline assignment: CDR1 MGHRA and CDR2 YSYEKL. V was shortened by 0 bases and J by 2 bases, with 10 bases between the two germline ends. The CDR3 contains 15 residues.

The chain employs TRBV4-3 and TRBJ1-6; 10 nucleotides line up with TRBD1. The CDR3 runs to 18 residues. Losses at the gene ends were 4 bases for V and 7 bases for J; bases not matched to a gene: 13. CDR1 and CDR2 from the germline V gene are LGHNA and YSLEER. The CDR3 nucleotides read TGCGCCAGCAGCCCAAGAAGGGACAGGGGAATCGGCAATTCACCCCTCCACTTT. Translation gives CASSPRRDRGIGNSPLHF.

The chain has TRBV6-2 or TRBV6-3 and TRBJ1-5, with TRBD1 as a possible D gene (6 bases). CDR3 length: 17 amino acids. Trimming shortened V by 5 bases and J by 2 bases, and 19 bases separated the two germline ends. From germline, CDR1 is MNHEY and CDR2 SVGEGT. Here the CDR3 DNA reads TGTGCCAGCAGTAAACAGGTCAGGGGACTTGGCAATCAGCCCCAGCATTTT. It translates to CASSKQVRGLGNQPQHF.

The genes are TRBV18 and TRBJ2-7; no clear D gene. Trimming shortened V by 6 bases and J by 0 bases, and 6 bases separated the two germline ends. From germline, CDR1 is KGHSH and CDR2 LQKENI. The CDR3 is made up of 12 amino acids. The CDR3 nucleotides are TGTGCCAGCTCTGCAGACTCCTACGAGCAGTACGTC. Its translation is CASSADSYEQYV.

The gene calls are TRBV4-3 and TRBJ1-2, with D unresolved. Trimming took 1 base from V and 4 from J, leaving 7 bases between them. The CDR3 has 13 amino acids. Germline loops: CDR1 LGHNA, CDR2 YSLEER. CDR3 amino acids: CASSQGQVYGYTF. The CDR3 DNA reads as TGCGCCAGCAGCCAAGGCCAGGTCTATGGCTACACCTTC.

This clonotype was recorded a few times. V usage is TRBV29-1 and J usage is TRBJ1-1; 7 nucleotides line up with TRBD1. The CDR3 length is 12 residues. J lost 8 bases, V lost 5 bases, and 8 bases had no gene match. Germline V gene sequence: CDR1 SQVTM, CDR2 ANQGSEA. CDR3: CSVPGSQGEAFF. The DNA of the CDR3 is TGCAGCGTTCCCGGATCACAGGGGGAAGCTTTCTTT.

The chain carries TRBV20-1 and TRBJ1-6; the match to TRBD1 covers 7 bases. This CDR3 comprises 14 residues. Germline trimming cut 0 bases from V and 9 bases from J; bases unmatched to any gene: 5. CDR1 and CDR2 from the germline V gene are DFQATT and SNEGSKA (reference sequence). The CDR3 loop reads CSARDDREGSPLHF. The CDR3 nucleotides read TGCAGTGCTAGAGACGACAGGGAGGGTTCACCCCTCCACTTT.

This clonotype was counted a few times. This chain uses TRBV7-9 with TRBJ2-1; no definite D call. Trimming pared 1 base from V and 6 bases from J, leaving 7 bases between. The V gene's germline CDR1 is SEHNR and CDR2 FQNEAQ (reference sequence). CDR3 length: 13 residues. Here the CDR3 reads CASSLEGPNEQFF. The CDR3, as DNA: TGTGCCAGCAGCTTAGAGGGTCCCAATGAGCAGTTCTTC.

The chain recombines TRBV20-1 with TRBJ2-1; a weak D match, TRBD1 (6 bases). CDR3 length: 13 amino acids. Trimming stripped 4 bases from V and 4 bases from J, with 11 bases between. Germline V lookup: CDR1 DFQATT, CDR2 SNEGSKA (reference sequence). CDR3 amino acids: CSAKDSIYNEQFF. The CDR3 nucleotides read TGCAGTGCTAAGGACAGCATATACAATGAGCAGTTCTTC.

CDR3 loop: CSARSGANVLTF. The CDR3 DNA reads TGCAGCGCCCGCTCTGGGGCCAACGTCCTGACTTTC. The rearrangement uses TRBV29-1 and TRBJ2-6; D remains ambiguous. The CDR3 is made up of 12 amino acids. Germline V lookup: CDR1 SQVTM, CDR2 ANQGSEA. V was cut by 7 bases and J by 0 bases, with 4 bases left in between.

The chain uses TRBV7-9 and TRBJ2-7, with 8 nucleotides matching TRBD2. Germline V CDR1 and CDR2: SEHNR, FQNEAQ (reference sequence). J lost 3 bases, V lost 5 bases, and 12 bases had no gene match. The CDR3 loop spans 16 amino acids. The CDR3 DNA reads TGTGCCAGCAGCCTCGGAGGTGAGCGGGGGCGCTACGAGCAGTACTTC. Amino acids: CASSLGGERGRYEQYF.

This clonotype has a handful of counts. This chain joins TRBV7-6 and TRBJ2-5; a weak D match, TRBD2 (6 bases). The V gene's germline CDR1 is SGHVS and CDR2 FNYEAQ. The CDR3 is 13 amino acids. V lost 5 bases to trimming and J lost 4 bases, with 11 bases between them. The DNA for the CDR3 is TGTGCCAGCAGCAGACTAGTTCCAGAGACCCAGTACTTC. Its protein product is CASSRLVPETQYF.

A few counts support this clonotype. V is TRBV7-2 and J is TRBJ2-5, with D perhaps TRBD2 (6 bases). The germline V gene encodes CDR1 SGHTA and CDR2 FQGNSA. The CDR3 is made up of 13 amino acids. The ends were cut back, 3 bases at V and 7 bases at J, with 12 bases in the middle. CDR3 in DNA: TGTGCCAGCAGCTTGGGCGGGGCCGTGACCCAGTACTTC. Translating it yields CASSLGGAVTQYF.

This clonotype has only a few counts. The gene calls are TRBV4-1 and TRBJ1-2; 7 nucleotides match TRBD1. There are 16 residues in the CDR3. V lost 4 bases to trimming and J lost 6 bases; unmatched junction nucleotides: 14. Germline V gene data show CDR1 as MGHRA and CDR2 as YSYEKL. CDR3 region: CASSPRQGSLRDGYTF. CDR3 DNA sequence: TGCGCCAGCAGCCCGCGACAGGGTTCACTTAGGGATGGCTACACCTTC.

This clonotype was counted ten times or more. This chain joins TRBV4-3 and TRBJ2-2; TRBD2 aligns across 13 bases. The CDR3 is 19 amino acids. Per germline, CDR1 LGHNA and CDR2 YSLEER. J gave up 4 bases and V 3 bases, and 11 bases lay outside the gene matches. In nucleotides, the CDR3 is TGCGCCAGCAGCCACATCACGGGACTAGCGGGGATTATCACCGGGGAGCTGTTTTTT. This sequence encodes CASSHITGLAGIITGELFF.

This clonotype was seen only a few times. The chain is built from TRBV4-3 and TRBJ1-1; D possibly corresponds to TRBD1 (5 bases). V was shortened by 0 bases and J by 9 bases, with 14 bases between the two germline ends. The CDR3 spans 14 residues. CDR1 LGHNA and CDR2 YSLEER come from the germline V gene. In DNA form, the CDR3 reads TGCGCCAGCAGCCAAGATGGGGGTTCGGATAAAGCTTTCTTT. Encoded protein: CASSQDGGSDKAFF.